These T cell receptor beta chains were read from a single sample in a study of shared clonotypes between healthy human individuals. Libraries were prepared by immunoSEQ multiplex PCR; TCRdb keeps only in-frame clonotypes and omits some of them. The repertoire holds about 1.9 million clones, with 80% to 95% as singletons. The sequencing sample was made of naive CD8+ T cells from PBMCs. The receptors stem from a man between 18 and 35 years old in good health. Some clones in this sample may be carry-over from other donors' samples. CDR3s include the opening cysteine and the closing phenylalanine or tryptophan. Fields, in order: J gene, V gene, clone size, D gene, CDR3 DNA, CDR3 protein. D genes are given only for firm matches. Only part of the rows carry a size: once, few, many, or a class if the clone is expanded.

>TRBJ2-7|TRBV27|.|.
TGTGCCAGCAGTGCCCGCAGGGGCCACTACGAGCAGTACTTC
CASSARRGHYEQYF
>TRBJ2-2|TRBV7-9|.|TRBD2
TGTGCCAGCAGCTTAGGCCTAGCGGGCCACCAGTGGCTGTTTTTT
CASSLGLAGHQWLFF
>TRBJ1-5|TRBV7-8|.|.
TGTGCCAGCAGCGGGGCCAGGGGCGATCAGCCCCAGCATTTT
CASSGARGDQPQHF
>TRBJ2-1|TRBV9|.|TRBD1
TGTGCCAGCAACTTATCCCCCGGGACAGGGGCGAATGAGCAGTTCTTC
CASNLSPGTGANEQFF
>TRBJ2-3|TRBV19|.|TRBD2
TGTGCCAGTAGAGCGAGCGGGAGCCCAGATACGCAGTATTTT
CASRASGSPDTQYF
>TRBJ1-3|TRBV9|.|.
TGTGCCAGCAGCCCCAGCCTCTCTGGAAACACCATATATTTT
CASSPSLSGNTIYF
>TRBJ1-5|TRBV6-1|.|TRBD1
TGTGCCAGCAGTGAAAGGGACAGTTATAGCAATCAGCCCCAGCATTTT
CASSERDSYSNQPQHF
>TRBJ1-5|TRBV19|.|.
TGTGCCAGTAGTATCCGACGGCTAAATCAGCCCCAGCATTTT
CASSIRRLNQPQHF
>TRBJ2-1|TRBV7-9|.|TRBD2
TGTGCCAGCGACAGTAGCGGGAGGCTCACTGAGCAGTTCTTC
CASDSSGRLTEQFF
>TRBJ2-3|TRBV6-4|.|.
TGTGCCAGCAGTGAGGGCAGGGGATATGCAGATACGCAGTATTTT
CASSEGRGYADTQYF
>TRBJ2-7|TRBV27|few|.
TGTGCCAGCAGTTTAAGGGGTTCCTACGAGCAGTACTTC
CASSLRGSYEQYF
>TRBJ2-3|TRBV7-8|.|TRBD2
TGTGCCAGCAGCCACAGACTAGCGGGAGTGGCAGATACGCAGTATTTT
CASSHRLAGVADTQYF
>TRBJ1-1|TRBV19|.|TRBD1
TGTGCCAGTAGTTTCAGGGGGCGAACTGAAGCTTTCTTT
CASSFRGRTEAFF
>TRBJ1-1|TRBV12-5|.|.
TGTGCTAGTGGTTTGAACAGGGACGGGACTGAAGCTTTCTTT
CASGLNRDGTEAFF
>TRBJ1-5|TRBV27|.|.
TGTGCCAGCAGTTTGCGGGCGGGTCAGCCCCAGCATTTT
CASSLRAGQPQHF
>TRBJ2-1|TRBV9|.|TRBD2
TGTGCCAGCAGCGTATCCCGGACTAGCGGTAGCTCCTACAATGAGCAGTTCTTC
CASSVSRTSGSSYNEQFF
>TRBJ2-7|TRBV27|.|TRBD2
TGTGCCAGCAGTTCCCCGATTTCGAGGGAGGGAATCTACGAGCAGTACTTC
CASSSPISREGIYEQYF
>TRBJ2-1|TRBV7-9|.|.
TGTGCCAGCAGCCTGACAGGTCCCTCCTACAATGAGCAGTTCTTC
CASSLTGPSYNEQFF
>TRBJ2-1|TRBV12-5|.|.
TGTGCTAGTGGGTCTAATGAGCAGTTCTTC
CASGSNEQFF
>TRBJ2-1|TRBV7-6|once|TRBD1
TGTGCCAGCAGCTTAGCTACCGGGACAGGCTTGAATTACAATGAGCAGTTCTTC
CASSLATGTGLNYNEQFF
>TRBJ2-3|TRBV15|once|TRBD2
TGTGCCACCAGCAGAGATCCTCGGACTAGCGGCACAGATACGCAGTATTTT
CATSRDPRTSGTDTQYF
>TRBJ2-5|TRBV10-1|.|.
TGCGCCAGCAGTGGAGGGGCCCAAGAGACCCAGTACTTC
CASSGGAQETQYF
>TRBJ1-2|TRBV4-1|.|.
TGCGCCAGCAGCCAAGAACCACCGATCGGTGGCTACACCTTC
CASSQEPPIGGYTF
>TRBJ2-6|TRBV25-1|.|.
TGTGCCAGCAGTGAATTTAGTTTTGGGGCTGGGGCCAACGTCCTGACTTTC
CASSEFSFGAGANVLTF
>TRBJ1-1|TRBV18|.|.
TGTGCCAGCTCACCCCCGGGACAAGGGAACACTGAAGCTTTCTTT
CASSPPGQGNTEAFF